The sequence of this TCR beta chain was determined in a study of beta chain features in type 1 diabetes. Study findings and constraints: Shortening that was moderate but significant affected the TCRB CDR3s of Type 1 diabetes patients in all four CD4+ subsets. The question of HLA type influencing TCRB rearrangement was one that remained unresolved here. In cDNA sequencing, cells with high TCR expression could be over-represented.

The investigators reverse transcribed all of the isolated RNA, so they sequenced expressed TCRB transcripts. Sequenced by immunoSEQ multiplex PCR; TCRdb stores in-frame clones only, minus some. Of hundreds of thousands of clones in the sample, 30% were seen once. As concerns this clone: As yet, its antigen is unknown.

The source of this sequence is a young man in good health. Input material: naive CD4+ T cells from blood.

The CDR3 loop reads CAWRATSTADTQYF. Written as DNA, the CDR3 is TGTGCCTGGAGAGCAACTAGCACGGCAGATACGCAGTATTTT. This chain links TRBV30 with TRBJ2-3, with D perhaps TRBD2 (6 bases). The V and J ends lost 3 bases and 4 bases respectively, with 14 bases between them. The CDR3 has 14 residues. From germline, CDR1 is GTSNPN and CDR2 SVGIG (reference sequence).